The next 25 T cell receptor beta chains were all read from a single sample in a study of T cell changes during pregnancy in multiple sclerosis. Repertoires were generated with immunoSEQ multiplex PCR, while TCRdb's copy carries only in-frame clones and drops some. The sample yields roughly 120,000 clones, about 93% seen once. The specimen comprised peripheral blood, sampled before pregnancy. These TCRs come from a female donor with multiple sclerosis, enrolled in a pregnancy study.

V and J are TRBV5-1 and TRBJ2-6; D possibly corresponds to TRBD2 (5 bases). Germline V gene sequence: CDR1 SGHRS, CDR2 YFSETQ. V was pared by 7 bases and J by 3 bases, with 17 bases between. The CDR3 covers 16 residues. The CDR3 nucleotides are TGCGCCAGCTATACGGCTCGGGGTCTTGGGGCCAACGTCCTGACTTTC. This codes for CASYTARGLGANVLTF.

J is TRBJ1-2 and V is TRBV9; D is unclear. CDR3 length equals 15 residues. Trimming cost V 3 bases and J 2 bases, with 14 bases left between them. The germline V gene encodes CDR1 SGDLS and CDR2 YYNGEE. CDR3 sequence (DNA): TGTGCCAGCAGCGCCGGACTGGGAGAAAACTATGGCTACACCTTC. Encoded protein: CASSAGLGENYGYTF. Complete variable domain (other parts from reference TRBV9 and TRBJ1-2): DSGVTQTPKHLITATGQRVTLRCSPRSGDLSVYWYQQSLDQGLQFLIQYYNGEERAKGNILERFSAQQFPDLHSELNLSSLELGDSALYFCASSAGLGENYGYTFGSGTRLTVV.

The chain combines TRBV9 with TRBJ2-1; D is undetermined. Germline lookup yields CDR1 SGDLS and CDR2 YYNGEE. The CDR3 runs 14 residues. Trimming stripped 0 bases from V and 6 bases from J, with 10 bases between. The CDR3 sequence is CASSVGRQLNEQFF. As DNA, the CDR3 is TGTGCCAGCAGCGTAGGAAGACAACTCAATGAGCAGTTCTTC.

The chain combines TRBV27 with TRBJ1-1, with D maybe TRBD1 (6 bases). V was pared by 11 bases and J by 5 bases, with 18 bases between. Germline CDR1 reads MNHEY; CDR2 reads SMNVEV (reference sequence). The CDR3 has 13 residues. The CDR3 loop is CAAKYRAETEAFF. CDR3 bases: TGTGCCGCCAAGTACAGGGCGGAGACTGAAGCTTTCTTT.

On this clone: The junction departs from the called germline gene at one end, perhaps through a read error. The chain links TRBV28 to TRBJ1-2, with TRBD1 matching over 8 bases. This CDR3 has 13 residues. From germline, CDR1 is MDHEN and CDR2 SYDVKM. For the CDR3, the DNA is TGTGCCAGCAGTATCCGGCGACAGGGGCTTCTCGGGTTC. It translates to CASSIRRQGLLGF.

V gene TRBV6-1 combines with J gene TRBJ2-5; the match to TRBD2 covers 11 bases. Trimming at V came to 4 bases and at J to 2 bases, leaving 3 bases not matched to a gene. The germline gives CDR1 MNHNS, CDR2 SASEGT. This CDR3 comprises 15 residues. The CDR3 nucleotides read TGTGCCAGCAGTGTGACTAGCGGGGCTCAAGAGACCCAGTACTTC. Amino acid sequence: CASSVTSGAQETQYF.

The gene calls are TRBV6-1 and TRBJ2-7; TRBD1 matches at 10 bases. V shed 8 bases, J shed 3 bases, and the junction held 10 bases outside the gene matches. The CDR3 has 15 amino acids. Germline CDR1 MNHNS, CDR2 SASEGT. The DNA for the CDR3 is TGTGCCAGCGGGGGGACAGGGGAGGGGAACTACGAGCAGTACTTC. Its translation is CASGGTGEGNYEQYF.

The chain employs TRBV4-1 and TRBJ1-2, with 9 bases aligning to TRBD1. Germline V gene lookup returns CDR1 MGHRA and CDR2 YSYEKL. J gave up 5 bases and V 4 bases, and 8 bases lay outside the gene matches. This CDR3 contains 15 residues. The CDR3: CASSPVGQGAYGYTF. The CDR3, as DNA: TGCGCCAGCAGCCCGGTGGGACAGGGAGCATATGGCTACACCTTC.

The V call is TRBV5-8, the J call TRBJ2-1; 9 bases agree with TRBD1. The trim removed 4 bases at V and 5 bases at J, leaving 7 bases unmatched. Per the germline V gene, CDR1 is SGHTS and CDR2 is YDEGEE. The CDR3 is made up of 15 amino acids. Here the CDR3 DNA reads TGTGCCAGCAGCCAGGGGGACAGGGCCCACAATGAGCAGTTCTTC. It is translated as CASSQGDRAHNEQFF.

V is TRBV5-1 and J is TRBJ2-1; 7 bases map to TRBD2. CDR3 length equals 15 residues. J was trimmed by 7 bases and V by 4 bases; bases with no gene match: 11. Germline V gene sequence: CDR1 SGHRS, CDR2 YFSETQ. The CDR3 sequence: CASSASSGFWNEQFF. For the CDR3, the DNA is TGCGCCAGCAGCGCCTCTAGCGGTTTCTGGAATGAGCAGTTCTTC.

CDR3 region: CASSPQAGGPFGELFF. Written as DNA, the CDR3 is TGTGCCAGCAGCCCTCAAGCGGGAGGGCCCTTCGGGGAGCTGTTTTTT. V usage is TRBV7-6 and J usage is TRBJ2-2, with 10 bases lining up with TRBD2. Germline V gene sequence: CDR1 SGHVS, CDR2 FNYEAQ. V lost 5 bases and J lost 7; bases outside the gene matches: 10. The CDR3 contains 16 residues.

The rearrangement links TRBV2 to TRBJ2-7, with 9 bases lining up with TRBD1. Germline-derived CDR1 and CDR2 are SNHLY and FYNNEI. J was trimmed by 6 bases and V by 4 bases; bases with no gene match: 10. The CDR3 runs 15 residues. The CDR3 DNA follows: TGTGCCAGCAGTGTCCGTGTTGGGACAGGGATCGAGCAGTACTTC. Translated, it gives CASSVRVGTGIEQYF.

The J gene is TRBJ1-6, the V gene TRBV19; TRBD1 matches at 9 bases. Germline V gives CDR1 LNHDA, CDR2 SQIVND (reference sequence). With V trimmed by 4 bases and J by 7 bases, 8 bases remained unmatched. The CDR3 totals 16 residues. The CDR3 nucleotides read TGTGCCAGTAGTACCCTCCCCGGACAGGGGAATTCACCCCTCCACTTT. Its protein is CASSTLPGQGNSPLHF. Using reference TRBV19 and TRBJ1-6 for the parts outside the CDR3, the full variable domain is DGGITQSPKYLFRKEGQNVTLSCEQNLNHDAMYWYRQDPGQGLRLIYYSQIVNDFQKGDIAEGYSVSREKKESFPLTVTSAQKNPTAFYLCASSTLPGQGNSPLHFGNGTRLTVT.

CDR3 nucleotides: TGTGCCAGCATCCCGTCGACGGGAGCGGAGCGCACAGATACGCAGTATTTT. This sequence encodes CASIPSTGAERTDTQYF. V gene TRBV21-1 combines with J gene TRBJ2-3; whether TRBD2, the table's D call, matches the DNA was not checked. TRBV21-1 represents a pseudogene. The CDR3 spans 17 residues.

The V gene is TRBV5-1, the J gene TRBJ2-1; 11 bases line up with TRBD1. The CDR3 spans 16 residues. Germline lookup yields CDR1 SGHRS and CDR2 YFSETQ. Losses at the gene ends were 4 bases for V and 7 bases for J; bases not matched to a gene: 10. The CDR3 DNA is TGCGCCAGCAGCATCCGGACAGGGGGCGAAGCTAATGAGCAGTTCTTC. Translated, it gives CASSIRTGGEANEQFF. The variable domain in full, with the rest retrieved from reference TRBV5-1 and TRBJ2-1, is KAGVTQTPRYLIKTRGQQVTLSCSPISGHRSVSWYQQTPGQGLQFLFEYFSETQRNKGNFPGRFSGRQFSNSRSEMNVSTLELGDSALYLCASSIRTGGEANEQFFGPGTRLTVL.

This clone was found a few times. The chain uses TRBV5-1 and TRBJ1-1, with D tentatively TRBD1 (5 bases). Trimming left V 1 base short and J 2 bases short, with 9 bases between. The CDR3 spans 14 residues. Germline lookup yields CDR1 SGHRS and CDR2 YFSETQ. The CDR3 sequence is CASSLTTANTEAFF. CDR3 bases: TGCGCCAGCAGCTTGACGACAGCTAACACTGAAGCTTTCTTT.

This chain joins TRBV7-9 and TRBJ1-5; possible D gene TRBD1, 6 bases. CDR1 SEHNR and CDR2 FQNEAQ come from the germline V gene (reference sequence). CDR3 length: 14 amino acids. Trimming took 5 bases from V and 5 from J, leaving 13 bases between them. Here the CDR3 DNA reads TGTGCCAGCAGCCGGGAGGGGGTCGATCAGCCCCAGCATTTT. This sequence encodes CASSREGVDQPQHF.

The chain uses TRBV28 and TRBJ2-7; 7 bases map to TRBD2. V trimming: 5 bases; J trimming: 2 bases; junction bases outside the gene matches: 6. CDR3 length: 14 amino acids. Germline CDR1 and CDR2: MDHEN and SYDVKM. The chain's CDR3 is CASSRGLAAYEQYF. CDR3 coding DNA: TGTGCCAGCAGTAGAGGTCTAGCGGCCTACGAGCAGTACTTC.

CDR3 protein: CASSVSSISQETQYF. The CDR3 DNA reads as TGTGCCAGCAGTGTCAGTTCGATCTCCCAAGAGACCCAGTACTTC. This chain joins TRBV2 and TRBJ2-5; no definite D call. The CDR3 consists of 15 residues. Trimming removed 4 bases at V and 1 base at J, with 13 bases between. Germline lookup yields CDR1 SNHLY and CDR2 FYNNEI.

The J gene is TRBJ2-5, the V gene TRBV18, with a tentative D call TRBD1 (5 bases). V shed 2 bases and J shed 1 base, with 11 bases lying between them. The CDR3 is made up of 15 amino acids. Germline assignment: CDR1 KGHSH and CDR2 LQKENI. The chain's CDR3 is CASSPGATAQETQYF. The CDR3 nucleotides are TGTGCCAGCTCACCAGGGGCGACAGCCCAAGAGACCCAGTACTTC.

In this sample, this clone turned up a few times. The V gene is TRBV6-6, the J gene TRBJ2-7, with a tentative D call TRBD2 (5 bases). The germline V gene has CDR1 MNHNY and CDR2 SVGAGI (reference sequence). V dropped 5 bases and J dropped 7 bases, with 15 bases sitting between them. The CDR3 extends over 13 amino acids. The CDR3 is CASSAVPSGEQYF. CDR3 in DNA: TGTGCCAGCAGTGCGGTCCCCTCGGGGGAGCAGTACTTC.

Comment on this clone: In the same sample, other DNA sequences code for this CDR3. The V and J genes are TRBV5-4 and TRBJ2-3; 10 nucleotides agree with TRBD1. V lost 4 bases and J lost 3; bases outside the gene matches: 5. CDR1 and CDR2 (germline): SGHNT, YYREEE (reference sequence). This CDR3 is 15 amino acids long. CDR3 bases: TGTGCCAGCAGCCTGGGACAGGGGATTACAGATACGCAGTATTTT. Translating it yields CASSLGQGITDTQYF.

The rearrangement uses TRBV28 and TRBJ2-5; D gene unclear. Trimming cost V 7 bases and J 7 bases, with 13 bases left between them. Germline CDR1 and CDR2: MDHEN and SYDVKM. CDR3 length equals 12 residues. CDR3 residues: CASTDIPATQYF. The CDR3 bases are TGTGCCAGCACCGACATCCCCGCGACCCAGTACTTC.

The J gene is TRBJ2-1, the V gene TRBV7-2, with 12 bases identical to TRBD2. Germline V gene lookup returns CDR1 SGHTA and CDR2 FQGNSA. V gave up 5 bases and J gave up 8 bases; unmatched junction bases: 19. The CDR3 length is 19 residues. The CDR3: CASSARGASGRAKWDEQFF. For the CDR3, the DNA is TGTGCCAGCAGCGCCCGCGGGGCTAGCGGGAGGGCCAAGTGGGATGAGCAGTTCTTC.

The genes are TRBV7-2 and TRBJ1-2; D may be TRBD1 (5 bases). V lost 5 bases to trimming and J lost 7 bases, with 23 bases between them. Germline V gene sequence: CDR1 SGHTA, CDR2 FQGNSA. The CDR3 sequence is 16 residues long. Written as DNA, the CDR3 is TGTGCCAGCAGCCAGTCCCACGCGAGGCAGGGTGGTGGCTACACCTTC. Amino acid sequence: CASSQSHARQGGGYTF. Looking up the rest from reference TRBV7-2 and TRBJ1-2 gives the full variable domain: GAGVSQSPSNKVTEKGKDVELRCDPISGHTALYWYRQSLGQGLEFLIYFQGNSAPDKSGLPSDRFSAERTGGSVSTLTIQRTQQEDSAVYLCASSQSHARQGGGYTFGSGTRLTVV.